This T cell receptor beta chain was recorded in a study of patients and donors after allogeneic stem cell transplantation (dated by TCRdb to about 2020). With respect to this clonotype: What this receptor recognizes is not known. No much larger clone is present one base from it, and per-base qualities are unavailable.

The protocol used for the library was RT-PCR. For sequencing, a NextSeq 550 was employed. In-frame beta chains were kept once TCRdb had trimmed the public reads at Q25 with fastp and called clones with MiXCR. Records with the same CDR3 protein are collapsed into one entry carrying the most frequent genes and DNA. The sample has about 410,000 distinct CDR3 sequences on record, around 16% of them singletons. In total, the top ten clones hold less than 8% of the sample. Reading from cysteine to phenylalanine, the CDR3 counts 19 amino acids. The read is trimmed to its CDR3 DNA, 57 bases read in frame from base 1. According to the germline V gene (reference sequence), CDR1 reads SGHNT and CDR2 reads YYREEE. Trimming takes 0 bases off V and 3 bases off J; junction bases not matched to a gene: 14.

The sequence was obtained from a human donor who was either an allogeneic HSCT recipient or a stem cell or donor lymphocyte infusion donor (not recorded which). It is not recorded whose cells these are; they may come from a transplant donor. The rearrangement joined TRBV5-4 to TRBJ2-3; the junction holds 9 bases that match TRBD1. Sequenced: blood, either unsorted or a sorted T cell fraction (not recorded which). The CDR3 here reads CASSLATVQGAMGTDTQYF. The DNA sequence reads TGTGCCAGCAGCTTGGCTACGGTACAGGGGGCAATGGGAACAGATACGCAGTATTTT. Reference TRBV5-4 and TRBJ2-3 genes cover what lies past the CDR3, so the full variable domain is ETGVTQSPTHLIKTRGQQVTLRCSSQSGHNTVSWYQQALGQGPQFIFQYYREEENGRGNFPPRFSGLQFPNYSSELNVNALELDDSALYLCASSLATVQGAMGTDTQYFGPGTRLTVL.